The clone carrying this T cell receptor beta chain was detected a few times. Its specificity is unknown. This sample is part of a study of CD8+CD57+ T cells in acquired aplastic anemia. Study background: Sorted CD4+ and CD8+ cells gave an average of 3.2 ug of DNA. General study points: Significant differences in CD8+ Simpson's diversity were not observed between patients and controls. Around 27 CD8+ CDR3 sequences occurred in both the patients and the controls.

In germline, CDR1 is LGHNA, CDR2 YSLEER. The CDR3 length is 17 residues. The junction had 4 bases not matched to a gene; V was cut back by 0 bases and J by 0 bases. The use of genomic DNA as template underpinned the TCR beta VDJ and CDR3 profiling. Via MiXCR, TCRdb re-called the reads, giving one row per CDR3 protein. The data show 150,000 to 200,000 distinct CDR3 sequences, with about 64% seen just once and about 43% held by the top ten. This receptor was taken from a human donor with severe aplastic anemia or a healthy control (not recorded which). The rearrangement links TRBV4-3 to TRBJ2-3, with 9 bases matching TRBD2. The material sequenced was sorted CD4+, CD8+, or CD8+CD57+ T cells (not recorded which) from PBMCs. DNA of the CDR3: TGCGCCAGCAGCCAAGAGGCGGGGGGGTCTAGCACAGATACGCAGTATTTT. Its protein is CASSQEAGGSSTDTQYF.